A single sample gave rise to the 21 T cell receptor beta chains below, sequenced in a study of OX40 agonist ivuxolimab in advanced cancers. Libraries were prepared by immunoSEQ multiplex PCR; TCRdb keeps only in-frame clonotypes and omits some of them. The table has approximately 79,000 clones, around 84% seen once. The sample was CD4+ or CD8+ T cells sorted from blood, taken in a trial of the OX40 agonist ivuxolimab. The receptors shown here come from an adult with an advanced solid tumor such as melanoma, head and neck, liver or kidney cancer.

This chain uses TRBV10-3 with TRBJ2-3; 7 bases agree with TRBD1. Germline loops: CDR1 ENHRY, CDR2 SYGVKD. V shed 0 bases, J shed 0 bases, and the junction held 9 bases outside the gene matches. The CDR3 has 18 residues. The CDR3 reads CAISESTGQASSTDTQYF. Written as DNA, the CDR3 is TGTGCCATCAGTGAGTCGACCGGACAGGCCTCGAGCACAGATACGCAGTATTTT.

This sequence joins TRBV20-1 and TRBJ2-7; D is unresolved. Deletions cut 0 bases from V and 2 bases from J, with 2 bases between. Looked up from germline, CDR1 is DFQATT and CDR2 is SNEGSKA (reference sequence). The CDR3 is made up of 11 amino acids. CDR3 residues: CSARDAYEQYF. DNA of the CDR3: TGCAGTGCTAGAGATGCCTACGAGCAGTACTTC.

This clone was counted between two and nine times. The chain joins TRBV28 to TRBJ1-6; D unclear. The V end lost 5 bases, the J end lost 6 bases, and 5 bases lay between the germline ends. The CDR3 totals 12 residues. The germline V gene encodes CDR1 MDHEN and CDR2 SYDVKM. CDR3 sequence (DNA): TGTGCCAGCAGTGTTATTAATTCACCCCTCCACTTT. Encoded protein: CASSVINSPLHF.

The chain recombines TRBV6-5 with TRBJ1-3; D is unresolved. The V end was cut by 5 bases, the J end by 5 bases, with 4 bases between. CDR1 is MNHEY and CDR2 is SVGAGI in the germline V gene. The CDR3 extends over 11 amino acids. This CDR3 is CASSNRNTIYF. In nucleotides, the CDR3 is TGTGCCAGCAGTAACCGAAACACCATATATTTT.

The chain links TRBV9 to TRBJ2-6; 10 nucleotides align to TRBD1. The trim removed 6 bases at V and 0 bases at J, leaving 15 bases unmatched. Germline CDR1 is SGDLS and CDR2 is YYNGEE. The CDR3 extends over 20 amino acids. This CDR3 is CASTSGFDRGHPSGANVLTF. In DNA, the CDR3 is TGTGCCAGCACGTCGGGGTTTGACAGGGGGCACCCCTCTGGGGCCAACGTCCTGACTTTC.

Judged by abundance, this clone is medium-sized. The chain uses TRBV7-9 and TRBJ2-7, with D possibly matching TRBD2 (6 bases). Per the germline V gene, CDR1 is SEHNR and CDR2 is FQNEAQ (reference sequence). The V end lost 1 base, the J end lost 7 bases, and 8 bases lay between the germline ends. CDR3 size: 12 residues. CDR3 residues: CASSLEGREQYF. The CDR3 nucleotides read TGTGCCAGCAGCTTAGAAGGGAGGGAGCAGTACTTC.

The rearrangement uses TRBV2 and TRBJ2-3, with a tentative D call TRBD2 (5 bases). Per germline, CDR1 SNHLY and CDR2 FYNNEI. The CDR3 loop spans 13 amino acids. The germline V and J ends were trimmed by 8 bases and 0 bases, with 9 bases remaining between them. CDR3 amino acids: CASGLISTDTQYF. CDR3 bases: TGTGCCAGCGGACTGATTAGCACAGATACGCAGTATTTT.

The J gene is TRBJ1-6, the V gene TRBV19; no clear D. The CDR3 consists of 13 residues. CDR1 LNHDA and CDR2 SQIVND come from the germline V gene (reference sequence). Trimming cost V 8 bases and J 4 bases, with 9 bases left between them. Here the CDR3 reads CASHTQYNSPLHF. The CDR3 DNA reads as TGTGCCAGTCACACACAATATAATTCACCCCTCCACTTT. Combining the CDR3 with reference TRBV19 and TRBJ1-6 gives the whole variable domain DGGITQSPKYLFRKEGQNVTLSCEQNLNHDAMYWYRQDPGQGLRLIYYSQIVNDFQKGDIAEGYSVSREKKESFPLTVTSAQKNPTAFYLCASHTQYNSPLHFGNGTRLTVT.

The sample holds one count of this clone. This CDR3 reads CASRPPGTNTEAFF. The CDR3 coding sequence is TGTGCCAGCAGACCGCCCGGGACCAACACTGAAGCTTTCTTT. This rearrangement joins TRBV7-8 to TRBJ1-1, with a tentative D call TRBD1 (5 bases). Germline V gives CDR1 SGHVS, CDR2 FQNEAQ. This CDR3 spans 14 amino acids. V lost 6 bases and J lost 2, with 13 bases in between.

This clone was detected once. This rearrangement joins TRBV7-3 to TRBJ2-5; the D is unclear. Germline V gene data show CDR1 as SGHTA and CDR2 as FQGTGA. Trimming shortened V by 0 bases and J by 1 base, and 9 bases separated the two germline ends. The CDR3 spans 15 residues. For the CDR3, the DNA is TGTGCCAGCAGCTTAACGGGTACACTCCAAGAGACCCAGTACTTC. Translation: CASSLTGTLQETQYF. Combining the CDR3 with reference TRBV7-3 and TRBJ2-5 gives the whole variable domain GAGVSQTPSNKVTEKGKYVELRCDPISGHTALYWYRQSLGQGPEFLIYFQGTGAADDSGLPNDRFFAVRPEGSVSTLKIQRTERGDSAVYLCASSLTGTLQETQYFGPGTRLLVL.

The chain employs TRBV19 and TRBJ2-2; D unresolved. This CDR3 is 12 amino acids long. With 11 bases removed from V and 4 bases from J, the gap between germline ends came to 11 bases. The V gene's germline CDR1 is LNHDA and CDR2 SQIVND (reference sequence). The CDR3 sequence is CASRKATGELFF. DNA for the CDR3: TGTGCCTCACGAAAAGCCACCGGGGAGCTGTTTTTT.

This chain uses TRBV15 with TRBJ2-7; D is tentatively TRBD1 or TRBD2 (5 bases each). Germline assignment: CDR1 LNHNV and CDR2 YYDKDF (reference sequence). V was pared by 7 bases and J by 2 bases, with 12 bases between. The CDR3 extends over 13 amino acids. The CDR3 spells CATIRELAYEQYV. For the CDR3, the DNA is TGTGCCACCATCAGGGAGCTCGCCTACGAGCAGTACGTC.

The chain couples TRBV5-8 to TRBJ2-1; 7 positions match TRBD1. The CDR3 sequence is 19 residues long. The germline V gene has CDR1 SGHTS and CDR2 YDEGEE. The ends lost 2 bases at V and 3 bases at J; junction bases unmatched: 17. This CDR3 reads CASSFPRQGPLIRYNEQFF. The CDR3 DNA sequence: TGTGCCAGCAGCTTCCCACGACAGGGCCCCCTTATACGCTACAATGAGCAGTTCTTC.

This rearrangement joins TRBV11-3 to TRBJ2-3; 7 bases are a match to TRBD1. V was clipped by 5 bases and J by 0 bases; unmatched bases: 11. This CDR3 region has 17 residues. The germline gives CDR1 SGHNT, CDR2 YENEEA. The CDR3 DNA sequence: TGTGCCAGCAGCCTTGGGACAGTTCAATCTAGCACAGATACGCAGTATTTT. Encoded protein: CASSLGTVQSSTDTQYF.

The chain combines TRBV12-1 with TRBJ2-7. TRBV12-1 is given as a pseudogene. The CDR3 loop spans 12 amino acids. The CDR3 DNA follows: TGTGCCAGCTCCCGAAACCCCCACGAGCAGTACGTC. Its translation: CASSRNPHEQYV.

This rearrangement joins TRBV18 to TRBJ1-5, with D maybe TRBD1 (6 bases). The germline gives CDR1 KGHSH, CDR2 LQKENI. The germline V and J ends were trimmed by 4 bases and 4 bases, with 14 bases remaining between them. The CDR3 is 15 residues long. DNA of the CDR3: TGTGCCAGCTCACGGCGGACAGCTGGAAATCAGCCCCAGCATTTT. This gives the protein CASSRRTAGNQPQHF.

The rearrangement joins TRBV28 to TRBJ2-6, with D hard to call. From germline, CDR1 is MDHEN and CDR2 SYDVKM. V was trimmed by 6 bases and J by 0 bases, leaving 0 bases between them. The length of the CDR3 is 12 residues. The CDR3 loop reads CASSSGANVLTF. In DNA, the CDR3 is TGTGCCAGCAGCTCTGGGGCCAACGTCCTGACTTTC.

The chain combines TRBV5-5 with TRBJ2-7, with a possible D match to TRBD2 (6 bases). CDR1 is SGHKS and CDR2 is YYEKEE in the germline V gene (reference sequence). The CDR3 length is 15 residues. Trimming removed 0 bases at V and 4 bases at J, with 14 bases between. The CDR3 protein is CASSLAWGVEYEQYV. In DNA, the CDR3 is TGTGCCAGCAGCTTGGCCTGGGGGGTGGAGTACGAGCAGTACGTC.

This sequence joins TRBV30 and TRBJ1-2; no clear D. This CDR3 has 11 amino acids. Trimming took 2 bases from V and 6 from J, leaving 7 bases between them. The V gene's germline CDR1 is GTSNPN and CDR2 SVGIG (reference sequence). The CDR3, as DNA: TGTGCCTGGAGTTGGGAAAATGGCTACACCTTC. Its translation: CAWSWENGYTF.

The rearrangement uses TRBV5-1 and TRBJ1-2; tentatively, D is TRBD1 (6 bases). Between the trimmed V and J ends, which lost 2 bases and 5 bases, there was a span of 10 bases. Germline V gene sequence: CDR1 SGHRS, CDR2 YFSETQ. The CDR3 runs to 13 residues. The CDR3 DNA reads as TGCGCCAGCAGCTTCGAAGGGACATATGGCTACACCTTC. This encodes CASSFEGTYGYTF. Complete variable domain (other parts from reference TRBV5-1 and TRBJ1-2): KAGVTQTPRYLIKTRGQQVTLSCSPISGHRSVSWYQQTPGQGLQFLFEYFSETQRNKGNFPGRFSGRQFSNSRSEMNVSTLELGDSALYLCASSFEGTYGYTFGSGTRLTVV.

The gene calls are TRBV29-1 and TRBJ1-3; 7 nucleotides line up with TRBD1. Germline CDR1 and CDR2: SQVTM and ANQGSEA. The CDR3 sequence is 14 residues long. V lost 7 bases to trimming and J lost 2 bases; unmatched junction nucleotides: 8. Here the CDR3 reads CSARGGITGNTIYF. The DNA of the CDR3 is TGCAGCGCCAGGGGGGGAATAACTGGAAACACCATATATTTT. Full variable domain (missing parts from reference TRBV29-1 and TRBJ1-3): SAVISQKPSRDICQRGTSLTIQCQVDSQVTMMFWYRQQPGQSLTLIATANQGSEATYESGFVIDKFPISRPNLTFSTLTVSNMSPEDSSIYLCSARGGITGNTIYFGEGSWLTVV.